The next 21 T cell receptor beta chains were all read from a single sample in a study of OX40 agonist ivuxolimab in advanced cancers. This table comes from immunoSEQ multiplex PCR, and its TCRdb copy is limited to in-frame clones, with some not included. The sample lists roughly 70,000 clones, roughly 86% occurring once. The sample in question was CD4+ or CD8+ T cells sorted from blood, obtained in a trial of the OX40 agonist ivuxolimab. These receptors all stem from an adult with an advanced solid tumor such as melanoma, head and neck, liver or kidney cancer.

As DNA, the CDR3 is TGTGCCAGGGGACCGGGACAGGGGTCCACCGGGGAGCTGTTTTTT. Its protein is CARGPGQGSTGELFF. The rearrangement joins TRBV2 to TRBJ2-2; 10 bases match TRBD1. CDR3 size: 15 residues. V was clipped by 9 bases and J by 4 bases; unmatched bases: 8. Germline loops: CDR1 SNHLY, CDR2 FYNNEI.

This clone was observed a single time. CDR3 sequence reads: CASSLHGTNEKLFF. In nucleotides, the CDR3 is TGCGCCAGCAGCTTGCACGGAACTAATGAAAAACTGTTTTTT. The chain joins TRBV5-1 to TRBJ1-4; no clear D gene. The V end was cut by 1 base, the J end by 1 base, with 5 bases between. The CDR3 is 14 amino acids. Germline V CDR1 and CDR2: SGHRS, YFSETQ.

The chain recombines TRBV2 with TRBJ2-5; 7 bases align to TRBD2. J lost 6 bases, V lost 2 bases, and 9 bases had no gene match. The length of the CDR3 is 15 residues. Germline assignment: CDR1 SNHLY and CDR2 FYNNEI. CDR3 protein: CASSEMAGVGKTQYF. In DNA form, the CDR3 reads TGTGCCAGCAGTGAAATGGCGGGAGTGGGGAAGACCCAGTACTTC.

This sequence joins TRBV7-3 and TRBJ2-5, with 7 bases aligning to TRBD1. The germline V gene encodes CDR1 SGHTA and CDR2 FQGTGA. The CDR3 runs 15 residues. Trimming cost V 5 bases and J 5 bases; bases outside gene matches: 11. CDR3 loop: CASSQTGQIGETQYF. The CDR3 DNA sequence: TGTGCCAGCAGCCAAACGGGACAGATTGGGGAGACCCAGTACTTC.

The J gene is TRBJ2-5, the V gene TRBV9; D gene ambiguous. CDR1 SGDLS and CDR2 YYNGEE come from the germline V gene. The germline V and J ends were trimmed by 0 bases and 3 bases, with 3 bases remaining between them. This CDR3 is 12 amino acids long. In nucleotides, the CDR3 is TGTGCCAGCAGCGTAGGGGAAGAGACCCAGTACTTC. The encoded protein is CASSVGEETQYF.

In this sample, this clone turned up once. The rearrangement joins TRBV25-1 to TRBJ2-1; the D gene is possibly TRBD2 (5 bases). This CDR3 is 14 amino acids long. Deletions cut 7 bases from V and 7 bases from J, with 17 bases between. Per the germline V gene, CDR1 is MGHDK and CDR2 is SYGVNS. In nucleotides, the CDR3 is TGTGCCAGCACCCCCCAATCGGGGTTTAATGAGCAGTTCTTC. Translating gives CASTPQSGFNEQFF.

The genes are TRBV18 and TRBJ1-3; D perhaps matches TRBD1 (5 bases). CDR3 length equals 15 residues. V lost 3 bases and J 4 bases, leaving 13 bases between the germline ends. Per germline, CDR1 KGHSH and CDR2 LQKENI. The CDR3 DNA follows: TGTGCCAGCTCACCGGCCAAGGGGCCAGGAAACACCATATATTTT. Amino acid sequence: CASSPAKGPGNTIYF.

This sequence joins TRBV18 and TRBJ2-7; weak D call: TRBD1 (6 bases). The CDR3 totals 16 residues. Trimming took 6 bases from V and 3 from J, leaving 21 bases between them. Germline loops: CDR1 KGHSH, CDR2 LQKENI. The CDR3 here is CASSERGMTGNYEQYF. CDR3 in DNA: TGTGCCAGCTCTGAAAGGGGAATGACAGGTAACTACGAGCAGTACTTC.

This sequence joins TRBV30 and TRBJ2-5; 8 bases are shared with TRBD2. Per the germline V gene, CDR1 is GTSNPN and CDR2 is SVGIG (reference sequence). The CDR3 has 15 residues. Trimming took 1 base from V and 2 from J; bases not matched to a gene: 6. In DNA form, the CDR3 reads TGTGCCTGGAGTGCACTAGCGGTTACTCAAGAGACCCAGTACTTC. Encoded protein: CAWSALAVTQETQYF.

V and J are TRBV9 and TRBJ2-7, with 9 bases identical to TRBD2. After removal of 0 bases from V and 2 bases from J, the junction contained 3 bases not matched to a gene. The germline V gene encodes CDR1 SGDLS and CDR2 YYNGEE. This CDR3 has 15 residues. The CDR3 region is CASSVASGATYEQYF. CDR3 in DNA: TGTGCCAGCAGCGTAGCTAGCGGGGCAACCTACGAGCAGTACTTC.

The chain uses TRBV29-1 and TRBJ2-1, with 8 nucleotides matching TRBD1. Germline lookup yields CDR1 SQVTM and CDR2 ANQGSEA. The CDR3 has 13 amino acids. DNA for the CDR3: TGCAGTGGATCCGGGACAGGATACAATGAGCAGTTCTTC. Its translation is CSGSGTGYNEQFF.

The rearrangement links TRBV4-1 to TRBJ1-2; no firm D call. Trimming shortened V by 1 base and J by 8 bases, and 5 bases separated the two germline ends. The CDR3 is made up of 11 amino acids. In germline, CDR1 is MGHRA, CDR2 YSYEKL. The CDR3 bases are TGCGCCAGCAGCCAAGGTGGAGGCTACACCTTC. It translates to CASSQGGGYTF.

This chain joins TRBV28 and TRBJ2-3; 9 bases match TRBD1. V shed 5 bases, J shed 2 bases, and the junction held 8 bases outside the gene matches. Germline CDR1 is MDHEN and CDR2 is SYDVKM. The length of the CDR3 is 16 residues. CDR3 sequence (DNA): TGTGCCAGCAGTCTGTCAAGACAGGGGGACACAGATACGCAGTATTTT. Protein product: CASSLSRQGDTDTQYF.

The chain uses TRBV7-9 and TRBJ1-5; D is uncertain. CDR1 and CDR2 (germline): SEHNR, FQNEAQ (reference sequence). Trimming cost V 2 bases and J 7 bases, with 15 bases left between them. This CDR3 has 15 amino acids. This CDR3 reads CASSLSIAGEQPQHF. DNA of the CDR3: TGTGCCAGCAGCTTAAGTATAGCCGGGGAGCAGCCCCAGCATTTT.

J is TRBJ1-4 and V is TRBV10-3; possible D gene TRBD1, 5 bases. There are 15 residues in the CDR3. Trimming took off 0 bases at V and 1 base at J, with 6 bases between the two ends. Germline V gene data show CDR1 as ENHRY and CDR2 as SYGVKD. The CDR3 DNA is TGTGCCATCAGTGAGTCAAGGGGAACTAATGAAAAACTGTTTTTT. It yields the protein CAISESRGTNEKLFF.

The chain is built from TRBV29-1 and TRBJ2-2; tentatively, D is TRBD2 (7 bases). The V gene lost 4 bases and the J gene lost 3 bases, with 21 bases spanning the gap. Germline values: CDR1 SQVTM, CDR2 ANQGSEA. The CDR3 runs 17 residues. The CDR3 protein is CSVGGPMEGGHTGELFF. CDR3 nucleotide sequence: TGCAGCGTTGGAGGTCCAATGGAGGGGGGGCACACCGGGGAGCTGTTTTTT.

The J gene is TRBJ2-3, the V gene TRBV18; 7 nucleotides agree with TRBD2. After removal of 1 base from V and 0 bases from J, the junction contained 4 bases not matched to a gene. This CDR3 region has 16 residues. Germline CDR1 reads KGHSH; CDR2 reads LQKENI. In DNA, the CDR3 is TGTGCCAGCTCACCACAGCGGGGCCGTAGCACAGATACGCAGTATTTT. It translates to CASSPQRGRSTDTQYF.

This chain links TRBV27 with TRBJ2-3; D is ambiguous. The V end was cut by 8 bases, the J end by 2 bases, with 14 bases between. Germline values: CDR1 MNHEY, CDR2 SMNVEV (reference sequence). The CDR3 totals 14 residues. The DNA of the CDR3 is TGTGCCAGCGCCTCGTCCAGGAACACAGATACGCAGTATTTT. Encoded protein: CASASSRNTDTQYF.

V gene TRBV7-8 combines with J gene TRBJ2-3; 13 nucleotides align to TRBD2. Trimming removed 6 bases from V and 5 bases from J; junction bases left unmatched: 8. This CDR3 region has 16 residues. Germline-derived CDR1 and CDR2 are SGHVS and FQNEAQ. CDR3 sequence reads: CASSYGLAGVGDTQYF. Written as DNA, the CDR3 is TGTGCCAGCAGTTACGGACTAGCGGGAGTCGGAGATACGCAGTATTTT.

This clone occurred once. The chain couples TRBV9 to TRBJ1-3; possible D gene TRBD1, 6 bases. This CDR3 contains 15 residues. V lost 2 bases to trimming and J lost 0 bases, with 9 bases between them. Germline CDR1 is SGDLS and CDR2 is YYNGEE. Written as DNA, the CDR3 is TGTGCCAGCAGCGTTACAGGGAGCTCTGGAAACACCATATATTTT. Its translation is CASSVTGSSGNTIYF.

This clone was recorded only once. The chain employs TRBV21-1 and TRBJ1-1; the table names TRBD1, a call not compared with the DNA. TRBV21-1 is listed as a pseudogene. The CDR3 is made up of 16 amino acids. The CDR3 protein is CASSKEQPGSETEAFF. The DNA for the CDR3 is TGTGCCAGCAGCAAAGAACAGCCAGGTAGTGAGACTGAAGCTTTCTTT.